Listed below are T cell receptor beta chains from one sample, sequenced in a study of identical twins. Via MiXCR, TCRdb re-called the 5' RACE reads, giving one row per CDR3 protein. The sample contains around 370,000 distinct CDR3 sequences, roughly 9% of which appear only once. Input material: naive T cells sorted from blood. The receptors derive from a woman in her forties or fifties in good health. The CDR3 runs from the conserved cysteine through the conserved F or W. The D gene is left open where the match is weak. For some rows the clone size is stated as once, few or many, or as a class when expanded; others skip it.

d_gene	abundance	v_gene	j_gene	CDR3aa	CDR3nt
TRBD2	few	TRBV20-1	TRBJ2-1	CSASGLAGGTNEQFF	TGCAGTGCTAGTGGACTAGCGGGAGGGACGAATGAGCAGTTCTTC
.	.	TRBV18	TRBJ2-7	CASSPIGRVHEQYF	TGTGCCAGCTCACCAATAGGGAGAGTGCACGAGCAGTACTTC
.	few	TRBV2	TRBJ1-4	CASSERVNEEKLFF	TGTGCCAGCAGTGAAAGAGTGAACGAGGAAAAACTGTTTTTT
TRBD1	many	TRBV5-1	TRBJ1-1	CASSTYRGETEAFF	TGCGCCAGCAGCACATACAGGGGCGAAACTGAAGCTTTCTTT
TRBD1	many	TRBV29-1	TRBJ2-7	CSAGQGNFFEQYF	TGCAGCGCGGGACAGGGGAATTTTTTCGAGCAGTACTTC
.	.	TRBV9	TRBJ2-3	CASSVVGAPTDTQYF	TGTGCCAGCAGCGTAGTGGGGGCCCCTACAGATACGCAGTATTTT
TRBD2	.	TRBV20-1	TRBJ2-7	CSAPYLRASGSYEQYF	TGCAGTGCTCCCTACCTTAGGGCTAGCGGGAGTTACGAGCAGTACTTC
TRBD2	.	TRBV18	TRBJ2-3	CASSPLAALTDTQYF	TGTGCCAGCTCACCCCTAGCGGCCCTCACAGATACGCAGTATTTT
.	few	TRBV6-5	TRBJ2-7	CASKDSPGPYEQYF	TGTGCCAGCAAAGACTCGCCTGGCCCCTACGAGCAGTACTTC
.	.	TRBV6-2/TRBV6-3	TRBJ2-7	CASSYWRSSYEQYF	TGTGCCAGCAGTTACTGGAGATCCTCCTACGAGCAGTACTTC